The TCR beta chain described here comes from a study of T cell responses to AZD1222 COVID-19 vaccine. Study results and caveats: Vaccine-related CD4 TCRs covered spike, predominating at 160-218 and 743-854. Unmutated variant regions are reportedly the target of nearly half of TCRs that are spike-specific.

For this clone: Its antigen is unidentified.

Repertoires were generated with immunoSEQ multiplex PCR, while TCRdb's copy carries only in-frame clones and drops some. This table holds 100,000 to 120,000 clones, less than 95% found once. The source of this sequence is an adult who received the AZD1222 COVID-19 vaccine. The sequencing used peripheral blood, collected 28 days after the second AZD1222 dose.

The CDR3 region is CASSEVWTGDNYGYTF. DNA of the CDR3: TGTGCCAGCAGTGAGGTCTGGACAGGCGATAACTATGGCTACACCTTC. The chain recombines TRBV6-1 with TRBJ1-2; 7 bases align to TRBD1. Germline V CDR1 and CDR2: MNHNS, SASEGT. The CDR3 runs 16 residues. Unmatched junction bases numbered 8, after V lost 3 bases and J lost 1 base.